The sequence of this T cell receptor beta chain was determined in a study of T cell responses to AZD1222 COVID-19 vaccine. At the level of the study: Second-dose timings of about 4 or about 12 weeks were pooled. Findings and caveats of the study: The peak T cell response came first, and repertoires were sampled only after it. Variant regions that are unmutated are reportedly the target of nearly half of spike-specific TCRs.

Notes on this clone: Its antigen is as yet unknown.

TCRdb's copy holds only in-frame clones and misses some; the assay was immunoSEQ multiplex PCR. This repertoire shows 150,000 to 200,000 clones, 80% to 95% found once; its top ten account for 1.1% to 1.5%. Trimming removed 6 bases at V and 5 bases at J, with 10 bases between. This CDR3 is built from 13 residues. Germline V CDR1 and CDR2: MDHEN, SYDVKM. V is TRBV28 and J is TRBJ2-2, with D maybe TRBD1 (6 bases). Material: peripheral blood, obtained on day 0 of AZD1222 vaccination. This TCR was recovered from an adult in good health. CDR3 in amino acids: CASRYQGTGELFF. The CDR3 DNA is TGTGCCAGCAGATACCAGGGGACCGGGGAGCTGTTTTTT. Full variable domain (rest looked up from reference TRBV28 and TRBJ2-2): DVKVTQSSRYLVKRTGEKVFLECVQDMDHENMFWYRQDPGLGLRLIYFSYDVKMKEKGDIPEGYSVSREKKERFSLILESASTNQTSMYLCASRYQGTGELFFGEGSRLTVL.